Listed here is a single T cell receptor (beta chain). Its antigen is not identified. The naive CD8 population came from CD45RO-negative cells selected for CCR7, without terminally differentiated effector memory CD45RA+ cells. The donor population consisted of healthy HIV-negative adults with no recent acute infections or vaccinations. These data belong to a study of shared clonotypes between healthy human individuals. V gave up 3 bases and J gave up 6 bases; unmatched junction bases: 7. The CDR3 consists of 15 residues. The V gene's germline CDR1 is LNHDA and CDR2 SQIVND (reference sequence). Over several immunoSEQ plates, each subset's genomic DNA was distributed in even portions. Repertoires were generated with immunoSEQ multiplex PCR, while TCRdb's copy carries only in-frame clones and drops some. The sample has 560,000 or so clones; around 96% are singletons. General observations from the study: When naive CD4 clonotypes were compared across several donors, about 4.9% were shared. Rarefaction revealed incomplete sorted-subset sequencing despite large depth.

The clonotype originates from a woman in her 30s in good health. The sample consisted of naive CD8+ T cells sorted from blood. The chain is built from TRBV19 and TRBJ2-7; 11 bases map to TRBD2. The CDR3 DNA follows: TGTGCCAGTAGTATCTCACTAGCGGGAGTGTCCGAGCAGTACTTC. Protein product: CASSISLAGVSEQYF.